This T cell receptor (beta chain) was observed in a study of blood T cell repertoires in COVID-19. Study at large: Samples of COVID-19 (acute and convalescent) were obtained from the United States, Italy and Spain. T cells, B-cell-depleted T cells, or PBMCs provided the cDNA or gDNA that served as material.

Germline V gene sequence: CDR1 SGHNT, CDR2 YYREEE (reference sequence). The CDR3 extends over 12 amino acids. Trimming at V came to 4 bases and at J to 12 bases, leaving 3 bases not matched to a gene. In the authors' workflow: Reference gene primer amplification yielded estimated nucleated cell counts. Generated by immunoSEQ multiplex PCR, the TCRdb table keeps only in-frame clones and is missing some. V and J calls and clone size are copied from that table; D and trimming were computed from the DNA. The sample records approximately 77,000 clones, 75% to 85% being singletons. The clonotype comes from a woman in her seventies with acute or convalescent COVID-19. The specimen was peripheral blood. The rearrangement joins TRBV5-4 to TRBJ2-1; TRBD2 aligns across 11 bases. The CDR3 DNA is TGTGCCAGCAGCCACACTAGCGGGGGGCAGTTCTTC. Its protein product is CASSHTSGGQFF.